One sample yielded the 27 T cell receptor beta chains listed below, sequenced in a study of T cells in localized non-small cell lung cancer (dated by TCRdb to 2018 to 2020). The library was produced with the immunoSEQ multiplex PCR assay. TCRdb retrieved this table from immuneACCESS and kept in-frame rearrangements only. Not all clones are present; in checked studies, unresolved V genes account for under half, and no reason is known for the remainder. Here the sample has about 21,000 clones; 88% occur a single time. 25% to 30% of the sample rests with the top ten. The specimen comprised peripheral blood mononuclear cells, sampled before any cancer treatment. The receptors were gathered from a male donor at least 60 years old with stage II lung adenocarcinoma.

The chain uses TRBV27 and TRBJ1-5; TRBD1 matches 7 bases. Trimming at V came to 6 bases and at J to 0 bases, leaving 8 bases not matched to a gene. The CDR3 has 16 residues. Germline V gene data show CDR1 as MNHEY and CDR2 as SMNVEV (reference sequence). The CDR3 here is CASSPQGTHSNQPQHF. In DNA, the CDR3 is TGTGCCAGCAGCCCACAGGGGACACATAGCAATCAGCCCCAGCATTTT.

The J gene is TRBJ2-4, the V gene TRBV11-3; possibly TRBD2 for D (6 bases). Trimming shortened V by 1 base and J by 4 bases, and 14 bases separated the two germline ends. Germline CDR1 reads SGHNT; CDR2 reads YENEEA. The CDR3 sequence is 16 residues long. CDR3 sequence reads: CASSLGGVGIKNIQYF. DNA for the CDR3: TGTGCCAGCAGCTTAGGGGGGGTCGGCATTAAAAACATTCAGTACTTC.

The chain combines TRBV7-9 with TRBJ2-3; D might be TRBD1 (5 bases). From germline, CDR1 is SEHNR and CDR2 FQNEAQ (reference sequence). Trimming removed 5 bases from V and 4 bases from J, with 13 bases in between. This CDR3 contains 14 residues. CDR3 coding DNA: TGTGCCAGCAGCCAAAGCAGGGTCCCAGATACGCAGTATTTT. Protein product: CASSQSRVPDTQYF.

The chain uses TRBV6-5 and TRBJ2-1; TRBD1 aligns across 8 bases. V shed 6 bases, J shed 3 bases, and the junction held 7 bases outside the gene matches. This CDR3 has 15 residues. Germline V lookup: CDR1 MNHEY, CDR2 SVGAGI. Here the CDR3 DNA reads TGTGCCAGCAGCCACCGGGACAGGCTCTACAATGAGCAGTTCTTC. Its translation is CASSHRDRLYNEQFF.

The chain recombines TRBV11-2 with TRBJ2-5; 9 bases are a match to TRBD1. The CDR3 is 15 amino acids. The V gene end was trimmed by 6 bases and the J gene end by 5 bases; junction bases not matched to a gene: 10. Per the germline V gene, CDR1 is SGHAT and CDR2 is FQNNGV. In DNA, the CDR3 is TGTGCCAGCAGAACAGTACAGGGGGCGCGGGAGACCCAGTACTTC. Protein sequence: CASRTVQGARETQYF.

The chain carries TRBV5-8 and TRBJ1-1, with TRBD1 as a possible D gene (5 bases). Germline CDR1 SGHTS, CDR2 YDEGEE. The V gene lost 7 bases and the J gene lost 0 bases, with 19 bases spanning the gap. This CDR3 region has 16 residues. Written as DNA, the CDR3 is TGTGCCAGCCCACTCGGCACCTTGACAGTGAACACTGAAGCTTTCTTT. It is translated as CASPLGTLTVNTEAFF.

The chain employs TRBV6-5 and TRBJ2-7; D is ambiguous. Trimming shortened V by 2 bases and J by 4 bases, and 12 bases separated the two germline ends. The CDR3 runs to 14 residues. CDR1 and CDR2 from the germline V gene are MNHEY and SVGAGI. This chain's CDR3 is CASSYARTLYEQYF. DNA of the CDR3: TGTGCCAGCAGTTACGCCCGGACGCTATACGAGCAGTACTTC.

The genes are TRBV11-2 and TRBJ2-3; D uncertain. Germline CDR1 and CDR2: SGHAT and FQNNGV. V shed 6 bases and J shed 4 bases, with 5 bases lying between them. CDR3 length: 11 amino acids. The CDR3 loop reads CASSPSDTQYF. CDR3 DNA: TGTGCCAGCAGTCCATCAGATACGCAGTATTTT. The complete variable domain, with remaining parts taken from reference TRBV11-2 and TRBJ2-3, reads EAGVAQSPRYKIIEKRQSVAFWCNPISGHATLYWYQQILGQGPKLLIQFQNNGVVDDSQLPKDRFSAERLKGVDSTLKIQPAKLEDSAVYLCASSPSDTQYFGPGTRLTVL.

The chain couples TRBV9 to TRBJ2-2; D unresolved. Trimming pared 0 bases from V and 7 bases from J, leaving 7 bases between. Germline CDR1 reads SGDLS; CDR2 reads YYNGEE. This CDR3 is 13 amino acids long. The CDR3 region has the DNA TGTGCCAGCAGCGTAGGTTCACGCGGGGAGCTGTTTTTT. Its protein product is CASSVGSRGELFF.

The chain combines TRBV10-3 with TRBJ1-2; D is unresolved. The V and J ends lost 6 bases and 0 bases respectively, with 8 bases between them. Germline CDR1 ENHRY, CDR2 SYGVKD. The CDR3 is made up of 13 amino acids. CDR3 amino acids: CAISSRANYGYTF. The CDR3 DNA follows: TGTGCCATCAGCTCGAGGGCTAACTATGGCTACACCTTC.

The chain is built from TRBV4-1 and TRBJ1-5; unclear D gene. Germline V gives CDR1 MGHRA, CDR2 YSYEKL. Trimming left V 1 base short and J 1 base short, with 20 bases between. This CDR3 spans 19 amino acids. The CDR3 region is CASSQVRAGRILSNQPQHF. CDR3 in DNA: TGCGCCAGCAGCCAAGTTCGGGCAGGCCGAATTCTCAGCAATCAGCCCCAGCATTTT.

The chain combines TRBV28 with TRBJ1-5; the match to TRBD1 covers 9 bases. CDR3 size: 16 residues. Trimming at V came to 3 bases and at J to 7 bases, leaving 10 bases not matched to a gene. Germline-derived CDR1 and CDR2 are MDHEN and SYDVKM. This CDR3 reads CASSLIRGQGNQPQHF. CDR3 coding DNA: TGTGCCAGCAGTTTGATCCGAGGACAGGGGAACCAGCCCCAGCATTTT.

The chain uses TRBV5-4 and TRBJ2-7; D is undetermined. Looked up from germline, CDR1 is SGHNT and CDR2 is YYREEE (reference sequence). The CDR3 is 11 amino acids. Trimming removed 2 bases at V and 3 bases at J, with 3 bases between. Here the CDR3 reads CASSFNYEQYF. The CDR3 DNA follows: TGTGCCAGCAGCTTTAACTACGAGCAGTACTTC.

The rearrangement joins TRBV18 to TRBJ2-5; D unclear. This CDR3 has 12 residues. Germline-derived CDR1 and CDR2 are KGHSH and LQKENI. Trimming removed 5 bases from V and 2 bases from J, with 6 bases in between. CDR3 residues: CASSKNQETQYF. The CDR3, as DNA: TGTGCCAGCTCAAAGAATCAAGAGACCCAGTACTTC.

The chain joins TRBV18 to TRBJ2-3; tentative D call: TRBD2 (5 bases). The V end lost 8 bases, the J end lost 2 bases, and 11 bases lay between the germline ends. Germline assignment: CDR1 KGHSH and CDR2 LQKENI. The CDR3 has 13 amino acids. This chain's CDR3 is CASRLTSTDTQYF. DNA of the CDR3: TGTGCCAGCCGACTAACCTCCACAGATACGCAGTATTTT.

The gene calls are TRBV5-1 and TRBJ2-4; 9 nucleotides agree with TRBD2. The length of the CDR3 is 16 residues. CDR1 is SGHRS, CDR2 YFSETQ, per germline. Trimming cost V 10 bases and J 6 bases; bases outside gene matches: 17. The CDR3 protein is CAEKRTSAFFGNIQYF. In DNA form, the CDR3 reads TGCGCCGAGAAGAGGACTAGCGCCTTTTTCGGAAACATTCAGTACTTC.

The gene calls are TRBV28 and TRBJ1-4; no firm D call. V was cut by 6 bases and J by 0 bases, with 11 bases left in between. CDR3 length: 15 residues. CDR1 and CDR2 (germline): MDHEN, SYDVKM. CDR3 protein: CASRWAPATNEKLFF. The CDR3 DNA reads TGTGCCAGCAGGTGGGCCCCCGCAACTAATGAAAAACTGTTTTTT.

The rearrangement uses TRBV7-6 and TRBJ2-1; 14 bases are a match to TRBD2. After removal of 6 bases from V and 9 bases from J, the junction contained 10 bases not matched to a gene. The CDR3 extends over 16 amino acids. The germline CDR1 and CDR2 sequences are SGHVS and FNYEAQ. CDR3 in amino acids: CASRPAGTSGSSEQFF. The CDR3 DNA reads as TGTGCCAGCAGACCAGCGGGGACTAGCGGGAGTTCTGAGCAGTTCTTC.

The chain uses TRBV5-1 and TRBJ2-5; D is possibly TRBD2 (6 bases). V was pared by 2 bases and J by 1 base, with 15 bases between. Germline V lookup: CDR1 SGHRS, CDR2 YFSETQ. CDR3 length: 16 amino acids. CDR3: CASSFGTLLSQETQYF. The DNA for the CDR3 is TGCGCCAGCAGCTTTGGGACTCTCCTCTCCCAAGAGACCCAGTACTTC.

The J gene is TRBJ2-5, the V gene TRBV4-1; D call uncertain. Trimming stripped 1 base from V and 4 bases from J, with 13 bases between. Germline V gives CDR1 MGHRA, CDR2 YSYEKL. The CDR3 contains 15 residues. CDR3 in DNA: TGCGCCAGCAGCCAAGGTGGATTGAAGACAGAGACCCAGTACTTC. It translates to CASSQGGLKTETQYF.

V is TRBV29-1 and J is TRBJ1-2; tentative D call: TRBD1 (6 bases). The CDR3 is made up of 14 amino acids. Trimming took 2 bases from V and 4 from J, leaving 14 bases between them. Germline V CDR1 and CDR2: SQVTM, ANQGSEA. CDR3 bases: TGCAGCGTTGAACGCCAGGACAGCCTCTATGGCTACACCTTC. Amino acids: CSVERQDSLYGYTF. The variable domain in full, completed from reference TRBV29-1 and TRBJ1-2, reads SAVISQKPSRDICQRGTSLTIQCQVDSQVTMMFWYRQQPGQSLTLIATANQGSEATYESGFVIDKFPISRPNLTFSTLTVSNMSPEDSSIYLCSVERQDSLYGYTFGSGTRLTVV.

The rearrangement joins TRBV5-1 to TRBJ2-2; possibly TRBD1 for D (6 bases). This CDR3 comprises 14 residues. The germline gives CDR1 SGHRS, CDR2 YFSETQ. Between the trimmed V and J ends, which lost 3 bases and 2 bases, there was a span of 8 bases. CDR3 bases: TGCGCCAGCAGCTCGGACAGTAACACCGGGGAGCTGTTTTTT. This codes for CASSSDSNTGELFF.

V is TRBV5-1 and J is TRBJ2-5, with 12 positions matching TRBD2. The CDR3 runs to 17 residues. Unmatched junction bases numbered 8, after V lost 1 base and J lost 4 bases. Germline V lookup: CDR1 SGHRS, CDR2 YFSETQ. CDR3: CASSLLGLAGGSETQYF. CDR3 coding DNA: TGCGCCAGCAGCTTGTTAGGGCTAGCGGGAGGGTCAGAGACCCAGTACTTC.

CDR3 DNA: TGTGCCAGTAGTGAGACAGGGAATAGCAATCAGCCCCAGCATTTT. Translating gives CASSETGNSNQPQHF. This chain links TRBV19 with TRBJ1-5; TRBD1 agrees at 7 bases. The V gene's germline CDR1 is LNHDA and CDR2 SQIVND (reference sequence). V trimming: 5 bases; J trimming: 0 bases; junction bases outside the gene matches: 4. There are 15 residues in the CDR3.

The rearrangement links TRBV19 to TRBJ2-6; D is undetermined. Deletions cut 4 bases from V and 0 bases from J, with 13 bases between. Looked up from germline, CDR1 is LNHDA and CDR2 is SQIVND (reference sequence). The CDR3 is made up of 17 amino acids. This CDR3 is CASSTNRAPSGANVLTF. CDR3 bases: TGTGCCAGTAGTACGAACCGGGCCCCCTCTGGGGCCAACGTCCTGACTTTC. The entire variable domain, with the rest obtained from reference TRBV19 and TRBJ2-6, is as follows: DGGITQSPKYLFRKEGQNVTLSCEQNLNHDAMYWYRQDPGQGLRLIYYSQIVNDFQKGDIAEGYSVSREKKESFPLTVTSAQKNPTAFYLCASSTNRAPSGANVLTFGAGSRLTVL.

V usage is TRBV7-8 and J usage is TRBJ2-5; 8 nucleotides agree with TRBD2. Germline CDR1 reads SGHVS; CDR2 reads FQNEAQ. V trimming: 4 bases; J trimming: 1 base; junction bases outside the gene matches: 11. There are 17 residues in the CDR3. The CDR3: CASSSHSLTSGQETQYF. CDR3 sequence (DNA): TGTGCCAGCAGCTCCCACTCATTAACTAGCGGCCAAGAGACCCAGTACTTC.

This chain connects TRBV5-1 to TRBJ1-1; no reliable D call. The germline V gene has CDR1 SGHRS and CDR2 YFSETQ. Deletions cut 0 bases from V and 1 base from J, with 7 bases between. This CDR3 region has 14 residues. The CDR3 DNA follows: TGCGCCAGCAGCTTGGTCGGAGAGAACACTGAAGCTTTCTTT. It specifies CASSLVGENTEAFF.